A selection of T cell receptor beta chains follows, all from one sample in a study of control samples from healthy donors and cancer patients. Profiled with immunoSEQ multiplex PCR; TCRdb holds only in-frame clones, not every one. The sample consists of roughly 95,000 clones, around nine tenths of them appearing once. The specimen sequenced was blood. The receptors originated from a human donor in good health. The donor label of this sample is uncertain. Both conserved end residues are part of each CDR3. D genes are given only for firm matches. Not all rows give a size; the values are once, few, many and, for expanded clones, a class.

j_call d_call clone_size v_call cdr3_aa cdr3_nt
TRBJ1-1 - - TRBV19 CASSIDRTDEAFF TGTGCCAGTAGTATAGACCGGACAGATGAAGCTTTCTTT
TRBJ2-5 - - TRBV24-1 CATSDLRGGTWTQYF TGTGCCACCAGTGATTTGCGTGGCGGGACTTGGACCCAGTACTTC
TRBJ2-1 - - TRBV19 CASTGASSYNEQFF TGTGCCAGTACAGGGGCGAGCTCCTACAATGAGCAGTTCTTC
TRBJ2-3 - - TRBV7-3 CASSLTASSTDTQYF TGTGCCAGCAGCTTAACGGCCTCCAGCACAGATACGCAGTATTTT
TRBJ2-2 - - TRBV10-3 CAISGQDRDTGELFF TGTGCCATCAGTGGGCAGGACCGGGACACCGGGGAGCTGTTTTTT
TRBJ1-5 TRBD1 - TRBV24-1 CATSDRQDRAAGSQPQHF TGTGCCACCAGTGACCGCCAAGACAGGGCTGCTGGATCGCAGCCCCAGCATTTT
TRBJ1-2 - - TRBV5-1 CASSLDRAYGYTF TGCGCCAGCAGCTTGGACAGGGCCTATGGCTACACCTTC
TRBJ2-4 - - TRBV28 CASSSRSLAKNIQYF TGTGCCAGCAGTTCCCGAAGCCTAGCCAAAAACATTCAGTACTTC
TRBJ2-1 - - TRBV19 CASSRLGTYNEQFF TGTGCCAGTAGTAGATTGGGGACCTACAATGAGCAGTTCTTC
TRBJ1-4 - - TRBV9 CASSEGGSLYNEKLFF TGTGCCAGCAGCGAGGGAGGGAGCCTTTATAATGAAAAACTGTTTTTT
TRBJ1-1 - - TRBV19 CASSALPGGTEAFF TGTGCCAGTAGTGCGTTACCCGGGGGCACTGAAGCTTTCTTT
TRBJ2-4 - once TRBV5-5 CASSFRDIKNIQYF TGTGCCAGCAGCTTTCGGGACATCAAAAACATTCAGTACTTC
TRBJ2-1 TRBD2 - TRBV7-3 CASSLRGPGGEQFF TGTGCCAGCAGCTTAAGAGGTCCGGGGGGTGAGCAGTTCTTC
TRBJ1-2 TRBD1 - TRBV3-1/TRBV3-2 CASSQTMDRANYGYTF TGTGCCAGCAGCCAAACAATGGACAGGGCCAACTATGGCTACACCTTC
TRBJ2-2 - - TRBV15 CATSRVGVNTGELFF TGTGCCACCAGCAGAGTCGGGGTTAACACCGGGGAGCTGTTTTTT
TRBJ2-1 TRBD1 - TRBV11-2 CASSLGAGTGAFNEQFF TGTGCCAGCAGCTTAGGGGCCGGGACAGGGGCCTTCAATGAGCAGTTCTTC
TRBJ1-4 TRBD1 few TRBV2 CASSPGTAVNSEKLFF TGTGCCAGCAGTCCCGGGACAGCGGTCAATAGTGAAAAACTGTTTTTT
TRBJ1-2 - - TRBV7-2 CASSLAGGVIGYTF TGTGCCAGCAGCTTAGCTGGGGGGGTCATTGGCTACACCTTC
TRBJ1-5 - - TRBV2 CASSEWYDGGQPQHF TGTGCCAGCAGTGAATGGTATGATGGGGGTCAGCCCCAGCATTTT
TRBJ1-2 - - TRBV6-5 CASSTIRNSGYTF TGTGCCAGCAGTACGATTAGGAACAGTGGCTACACCTTC
TRBJ1-5 - - TRBV5-6 CASSRTATPDQPQHF TGTGCCAGCAGCCGGACCGCCACCCCTGATCAGCCCCAGCATTTT
TRBJ1-1 TRBD1 - TRBV18 CASSLDRAEAFF TGTGCCAGCTCACTAGACAGGGCTGAAGCTTTCTTT
TRBJ2-5 TRBD1 - TRBV20-1 CSAWDRETQYF TGCAGTGCTTGGGACAGAGAGACCCAGTACTTC